This note documents a single TCR beta chain sequence. This entry is derived from a study of radiotherapy plus CTLA-4 blockade in lung cancer. TCRdb's copy holds only in-frame clones and misses some; the assay was immunoSEQ multiplex PCR. Here the sample spans about 26,000 clones, around four fifths being singletons. Sequencing was performed on peripheral blood, taken from a patient treated with radiotherapy plus ipilimumab. The receptor comes from a human donor with non-small cell lung cancer that progressed on radiotherapy plus ipilimumab.

The CDR3 sequence is CASGSGQGEGDEQFF. DNA for the CDR3: TGTGCTAGTGGTTCGGGACAGGGGGAAGGGGATGAGCAGTTCTTC. The gene calls are TRBV12-5 and TRBJ2-1; 11 nucleotides align to TRBD1. Germline V CDR1 and CDR2: LGHNT, FRNRAP. The CDR3 is 15 amino acids. V shed 4 bases and J 8 bases; nucleotides not matched to a gene: 7.